The rows below give T cell receptor beta chains drawn from one sample of a study of blood T cells in healthy people across ages. TCRdb re-analysed the 5' RACE reads in MiXCR, keeping a single row per CDR3 protein. Of 1.6 million or so distinct CDR3 sequences in the sample, about 31% were seen once. What was sequenced was blood. These receptor sequences come from a woman under 40 in good health. CDR3s include the opening cysteine and the closing phenylalanine or tryptophan. The D gene is left open where the match is weak.

cdr3_aa j_call v_call d_call
CASSGGLAMSTDTQYF TRBJ2-3 TRBV9 TRBD2
CASLRGRSDAQYF TRBJ2-7 TRBV6-2/TRBV6-3 TRBD1
CASSQRRVAGGSTDTQYF TRBJ2-3 TRBV4-1 TRBD2
CASRVQWTGELFF TRBJ2-2 TRBV5-5 -
CASSKLGLAEETQYF TRBJ2-5 TRBV3-1 TRBD2
CASSDLGHYEQYF TRBJ2-7 TRBV25-1 -
CSAGVRGAPQHF TRBJ1-5 TRBV20-1 -
CAITKTTLTDTQYF TRBJ2-3 TRBV10-3 -
CASGARTSANEQFF TRBJ2-1 TRBV6-5 TRBD2
CASSLTGTSGSIETQYF - TRBV11-1 TRBD2
CASSQVVKGGEAFF TRBJ1-1 TRBV4-1 -
CASSQGSGRATDTQYF TRBJ2-3 TRBV4-1 TRBD2
CASSSRSDNEQFF TRBJ2-1 TRBV7-9 -
CASSESRPGGSSYEQYF TRBJ2-7 TRBV25-1 -
CATTYQERRETQYF TRBJ2-5 TRBV2 -
CASSQITGSNEQFF TRBJ2-1 TRBV14 -
CSVWGEAFF TRBJ1-1 TRBV20-1 -
CASSLLEKFNTEAFF TRBJ1-1 TRBV7-2 -
CASSKTRAKEQYF - TRBV21-1 -
CASSNPGQNFYGYTF TRBJ1-2 TRBV12-3/TRBV12-4 TRBD1
CSVFLAGVIDTQYF TRBJ2-3 TRBV29-1 TRBD2
CASSLRAGGGYGYTF TRBJ1-2 TRBV27 -
CASSLFPVGAKNIQYF TRBJ2-4 TRBV27 -
CASSEFGGPQFF TRBJ2-1 TRBV6-1 -
CASETREGYYEQYF - TRBV28 TRBD2
CASSRRSGGAYNEQFF TRBJ2-1 TRBV12-3/TRBV12-4 TRBD2
CASSFSGSGTDTQYF TRBJ2-3 TRBV5-5 TRBD2
CASSEDSYTEAFF TRBJ1-1 TRBV5-6 -
CASMQSKGNEKLFF TRBJ1-4 TRBV6-6 -
CASSLRRDPSYNEQFF TRBJ2-1 TRBV12-3/TRBV12-4 -
CASSGRLGSNTEAFF TRBJ1-1 TRBV5-1 -
CASSLIHPEGTDTQYF TRBJ2-3 TRBV5-1 -
CASSPTGFLGYTF TRBJ1-2 TRBV7-6 -
CASSQGYQTGGYGYTF TRBJ1-2 TRBV4-2 TRBD1
CVSSLVGTQYF - TRBV28 -
CASSGTSGWFSTDTQYF TRBJ2-3 TRBV12-3/TRBV12-4 TRBD2
CATDGRGVERGDSGEQFF TRBJ2-1 TRBV10-3 TRBD2
CASSQRGGSDEQFF TRBJ2-1 TRBV4-2 TRBD2
CAWTGSTSYEQYF TRBJ2-7 TRBV30 -
CSARTGLGNQPQHF TRBJ1-5 TRBV20-1 -